Sequencing of this T cell receptor beta chain was carried out in a study of shared clonotypes between healthy human individuals. Overall study findings and caveats: Compared with memory subsets, naive subsets generally had larger estimated richness. The study drew on few donors, limiting represented genetic and exposure-history diversity.

Naive CD8 cells lacked CD45RO, underwent positive selection for CCR7 and left out terminally differentiated effector memory CD45RA+ cells. This table comes from immunoSEQ multiplex PCR, and its TCRdb copy is limited to in-frame clones, with some not included. Here the sample spans about 2,200,000 clones, 93% being singletons. Concerning this clone itself: Its antigen remains unidentified. The sample has other DNA sequences that encode this CDR3 too.

Per germline, CDR1 SGHVS and CDR2 FNYEAQ. The germline V and J ends were trimmed by 1 base and 7 bases, with 2 bases remaining between them. This CDR3 is 11 amino acids long. What was sequenced was naive CD8+ T cells from PBMCs. The chain joins TRBV7-6 to TRBJ2-1; D gene uncertain. The sequence was obtained from a man between 18 and 35 years old in good health. Some clones in this sample may be carry-over from other donors' samples. CDR3 protein: CASSLGNEQFF. The CDR3 DNA is TGTGCCAGCAGCTTAGGAAATGAGCAGTTCTTC.